What follows are 11 T cell receptor beta chains derived from one specimen sequenced in a study of beta chain features in type 1 diabetes. Study-level results: Moderate but significant shortening of TCRB CDR3s was recorded in all four CD4+ subsets from Type 1 diabetes patients.

As every portion of the isolated RNA was reverse transcribed, the sequencing read expressed TCRB transcripts. This table comes from immunoSEQ multiplex PCR, and its TCRdb copy is limited to in-frame clones, with some not included. The profile shows fewer than 400,000 clones, around 8.5% of them singletons. Their target antigens are unknown. The sequencing sample was made of central memory CD4+ T cells from blood. These receptors were taken from a man aged 30 to 45 with type 1 diabetes.

This clone was observed a few times. This rearrangement joins TRBV6-5 to TRBJ1-2, with 8 bases matching TRBD1. Trimming cost V 0 bases and J 8 bases; bases outside gene matches: 8. CDR3 length: 15 residues. Germline CDR1 is MNHEY and CDR2 is SVGAGI. Written as DNA, the CDR3 is TGTGCCAGCAGTTACTCAGCGGACAGGGATCAAGGCTACACCTTC. Residues: CASSYSADRDQGYTF.

The chain recombines TRBV5-1 with TRBJ2-7; weak D call: TRBD1 (5 bases). The CDR3 loop spans 13 amino acids. The germline V gene encodes CDR1 SGHRS and CDR2 YFSETQ. The V gene lost 7 bases and the J gene lost 7 bases, with 18 bases spanning the gap. The CDR3 loop reads CASRYAQAGEQYF. In nucleotides, the CDR3 is TGCGCCAGCCGGTATGCACAGGCCGGAGAGCAGTACTTC.

V and J are TRBV12-2 and TRBJ1-1. TRBV12-2 is noted as a pseudogene. The CDR3 spans 13 residues. CDR3 sequence reads: CASRFKGGTEAFF. The CDR3 DNA sequence: TGTGCAAGTCGGTTCAAGGGAGGCACTGAAGCTTTCTTT.

The V call is TRBV28, the J call TRBJ1-2; 10 bases are a match to TRBD1. The CDR3 has 17 residues. V lost 5 bases to trimming and J lost 5 bases; unmatched junction nucleotides: 14. Germline CDR1 MDHEN, CDR2 SYDVKM. CDR3 sequence reads: CASSLGTGATMGYGYTF. Here the CDR3 DNA reads TGTGCCAGCAGTCTCGGGACAGGGGCCACCATGGGGTATGGCTACACCTTC.

This chain links TRBV15 with TRBJ1-2; the D gene is possibly TRBD1 (5 bases). Between the trimmed V and J ends, which lost 1 base and 5 bases, there was a span of 23 bases. Per germline, CDR1 LNHNV and CDR2 YYDKDF (reference sequence). The length of the CDR3 is 18 residues. The chain's CDR3 is CATSRAMGLRGQVYGYTF. The CDR3 nucleotides read TGTGCCACCAGCAGAGCAATGGGACTCCGAGGGCAGGTTTATGGCTACACCTTC.

This clone was picked up a small number of times. The rearrangement joins TRBV6-5 to TRBJ2-4; D might be TRBD2 (5 bases). This CDR3 spans 13 amino acids. V lost 6 bases and J lost 3, with 9 bases in between. Germline-derived CDR1 and CDR2 are MNHEY and SVGAGI. CDR3 bases: TGTGCCAGCAGCGGGATGGGCAAAAACATTCAGTACTTC. Protein sequence: CASSGMGKNIQYF.

The rearrangement joins TRBV7-2 to TRBJ1-6, with no clear D. The CDR3 has 13 residues. CDR1 is SGHTA, CDR2 FQGNSA, per germline. The V and J ends lost 3 bases and 13 bases respectively, with 13 bases between them. CDR3: CASSLRRAEPLHF. The CDR3 coding sequence is TGTGCCAGCAGCTTGCGGAGGGCGGAGCCCCTCCACTTT.

This clone appeared many times. CDR3: CASSLLSGAGQGPRAQYF. The CDR3 nucleotides read TGTGCCAGCAGCTTGCTTAGCGGGGCAGGGCAGGGCCCAAGGGCCCAGTACTTC. The V call is TRBV5-6, the J call TRBJ2-5; 8 positions match TRBD2. Germline V CDR1 and CDR2: SGHDT, YYEEEE. After removal of 1 base from V and 9 bases from J, the junction contained 20 bases not matched to a gene. This CDR3 spans 18 amino acids.

The chain employs TRBV19 and TRBJ2-3; D unresolved. The V and J ends lost 5 bases and 2 bases respectively, with 8 bases between them. The CDR3 is 13 amino acids. Looked up from germline, CDR1 is LNHDA and CDR2 is SQIVND (reference sequence). This CDR3 is CASSAGYTDTQYF. The CDR3 bases are TGTGCCAGTAGTGCCGGGTACACAGATACGCAGTATTTT.

The table lists this clone with a few counts. This chain uses TRBV15 with TRBJ2-6, with TRBD1 identical over 8 bases. J was trimmed by 0 bases and V by 3 bases; bases with no gene match: 10. CDR3 length equals 19 residues. CDR1 and CDR2 from the germline V gene are LNHNV and YYDKDF (reference sequence). The DNA of the CDR3 is TGTGCCACCAGCAGTGAGACAGGGGCGAAGAGCTCTGGGGCCAACGTCCTGACTTTC. It is translated as CATSSETGAKSSGANVLTF.

The chain recombines TRBV11-2 with TRBJ1-3, with a possible D match to TRBD1 (5 bases). Deletions cut 5 bases from V and 0 bases from J, with 14 bases between. The CDR3 covers 16 residues. CDR1 and CDR2 from the germline V gene are SGHAT and FQNNGV. CDR3 DNA sequence: TGTGCCAGCAGCCTCGTAGACAGTCGCTCTGGAAACACCATATATTTT. It is translated as CASSLVDSRSGNTIYF.